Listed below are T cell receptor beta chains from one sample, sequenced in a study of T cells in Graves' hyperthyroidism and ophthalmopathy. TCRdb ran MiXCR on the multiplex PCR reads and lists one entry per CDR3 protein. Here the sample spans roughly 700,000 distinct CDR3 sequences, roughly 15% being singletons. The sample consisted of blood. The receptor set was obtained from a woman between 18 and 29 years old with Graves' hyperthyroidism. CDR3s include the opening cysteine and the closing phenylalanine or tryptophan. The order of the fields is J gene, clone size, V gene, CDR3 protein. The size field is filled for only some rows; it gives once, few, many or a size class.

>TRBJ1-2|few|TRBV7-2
CAHTGADLTRKNYGYTF
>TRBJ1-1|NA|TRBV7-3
CASSEFRNYGAFF
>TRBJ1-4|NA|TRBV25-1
CASSHRVEEKLFF
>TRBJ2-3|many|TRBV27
CASSLLGTEGPDTQYF
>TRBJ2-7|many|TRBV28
CASSFGGQGWHEQYF
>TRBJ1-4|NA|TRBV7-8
CASSQMRYTNEKLFF
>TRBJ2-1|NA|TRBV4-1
CASSQENPGRQLSYNEQFF
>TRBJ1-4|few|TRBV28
CASNGGGTEKLFF
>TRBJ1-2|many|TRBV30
CAWSSLIRTYGYTF
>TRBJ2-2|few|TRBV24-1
CATSEWTNTGELFF
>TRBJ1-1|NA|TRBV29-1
CSVEDLEGQYTEAFF
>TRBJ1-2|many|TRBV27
CASSLGVAVPGDGYTF
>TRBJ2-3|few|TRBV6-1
CASSKPGLALLGRSAQYF
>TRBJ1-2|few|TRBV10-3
CAISEPRDRKTTNYGYTF
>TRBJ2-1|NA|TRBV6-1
CASSEALNRSPYNEQFF
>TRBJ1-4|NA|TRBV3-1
CASSQEGGYGKLFF
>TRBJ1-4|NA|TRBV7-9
CASSLNGGSGKLFF
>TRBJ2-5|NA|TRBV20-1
CSVGGGVQETQYF
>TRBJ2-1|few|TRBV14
CASSQVRYNEQFF
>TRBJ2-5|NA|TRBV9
CASSSYQTSLETQYF
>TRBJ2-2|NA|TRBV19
CASRQDRGITGELFF
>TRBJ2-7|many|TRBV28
CASSLWGEGNYEQYF
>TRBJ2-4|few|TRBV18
CASSVGGPNIQYF
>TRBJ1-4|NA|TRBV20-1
CSARVRTSRNRGQREKLFF
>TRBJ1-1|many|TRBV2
CASSGTTGWGNTEAFF
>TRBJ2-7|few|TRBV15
CATSRESLPDEQYF
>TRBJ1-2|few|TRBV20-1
CSADPRRSGYTF
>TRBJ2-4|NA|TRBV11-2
CASSPIRTSGSENIQYF
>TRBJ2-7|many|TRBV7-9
CASSPRDTYEQYF
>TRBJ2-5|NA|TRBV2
CASSNRDIQETQYF
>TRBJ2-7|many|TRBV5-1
CASSDPGEQYF
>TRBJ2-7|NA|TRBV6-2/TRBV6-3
CASSYIADLGYEQYF
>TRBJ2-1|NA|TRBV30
CAWSVGGLAAYNEQFF
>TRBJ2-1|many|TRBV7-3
CASILRAKREDPNEQFF
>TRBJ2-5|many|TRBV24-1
CATSDLRQGTETQYF
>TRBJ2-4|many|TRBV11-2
CASSLGPGTGKNIQYF
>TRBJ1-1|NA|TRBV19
CASSIIGPTEAFF
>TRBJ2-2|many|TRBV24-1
CATSDLPWTGNTGELFF